Each of the 24 T cell receptor beta chains below was sequenced from the same sample in a study of identical twins. TCRdb processed the 5' RACE reads anew with MiXCR; each CDR3 protein has one entry. The sample lists a few hundred thousand distinct CDR3 sequences, around a sixth occurring once. Material: naive T cells sorted from blood. These receptors all come from a man between 45 and 60 years old in good health.

The chain's CDR3 is CASSLSRHQAYTF. The CDR3 DNA sequence: TGCGCCAGCAGCTTGAGCCGACATCAGGCCTACACCTTC. J is TRBJ1-2 and V is TRBV5-1; D gene unclear. The CDR3 has 13 residues. V lost 1 base and J lost 10, with 14 bases in between. Per the germline V gene, CDR1 is SGHRS and CDR2 is YFSETQ.

V gene TRBV3-1 combines with J gene TRBJ1-6, with unresolved D. Trimming pared 1 base from V and 14 bases from J, leaving 12 bases between. Germline CDR1 and CDR2: LGHDT and YNNKEL (reference sequence). The CDR3 spans 13 residues. The CDR3 bases are TGTGCCAGCAGCCAAGTTTCGTCTATCTCCCTCCACTTT. Its protein is CASSQVSSISLHF.

There are many counts of this clonotype. V and J are TRBV20-1 and TRBJ2-6; D is uncertain. The CDR3 runs to 13 residues. The ends were cut back, 2 bases at V and 0 bases at J, with 2 bases in the middle. Germline CDR1 and CDR2: DFQATT and SNEGSKA (reference sequence). The CDR3 DNA reads as TGCAGTGCTAGAAACTCTGGGGCCAACGTCCTGACTTTC. Translation: CSARNSGANVLTF.

V and J are TRBV29-1 and TRBJ2-7, with D possibly being TRBD1 (6 bases). This CDR3 is 13 amino acids long. Looked up from germline, CDR1 is SQVTM and CDR2 is ANQGSEA. Trimming removed 5 bases from V and 2 bases from J, with 13 bases in between. The CDR3 region has the DNA TGCAGCGTTTGGGTCGACAGGCCCTACGAGCAGTACTTC. It specifies CSVWVDRPYEQYF.

Many counts were recorded for this clonotype. Here the CDR3 reads CSAPRQGLSYEQYF. CDR3 nucleotide sequence: TGCAGTGCTCCACGACAGGGGCTCTCCTACGAGCAGTACTTC. V and J are TRBV20-1 and TRBJ2-7, with 8 bases aligning to TRBD1. The V and J ends lost 5 bases and 0 bases, in that order; junction bases with no gene match: 6. CDR1 DFQATT and CDR2 SNEGSKA come from the germline V gene (reference sequence). The CDR3 runs to 14 residues.

This clonotype was seen repeatedly, ten times or more. This rearrangement joins TRBV28 to TRBJ2-5; 7 nucleotides align to TRBD1. Germline V gene sequence: CDR1 MDHEN, CDR2 SYDVKM. The junction had 8 bases not matched to a gene; V was cut back by 5 bases and J by 5 bases. The CDR3 length is 14 residues. The CDR3: CASSQDRVGETQYF. The CDR3 coding sequence is TGTGCCAGCAGTCAAGACAGGGTTGGCGAGACCCAGTACTTC.

This clonotype was detected ten times or more. The chain is built from TRBV20-1 and TRBJ1-5; tentatively, D is TRBD1 (5 bases). Germline-derived CDR1 and CDR2 are DFQATT and SNEGSKA (reference sequence). This CDR3 has 12 amino acids. V was clipped by 5 bases and J by 5 bases, with 10 bases between them. The CDR3 spells CSAEGQHQPQHF. The CDR3 region has the DNA TGCAGTGCTGAGGGGCAACATCAGCCCCAGCATTTT.

In its sample, this clonotype was seen many times. CDR3 in amino acids: CASSQRGFTEAFF. The CDR3 DNA follows: TGCGCCAGCAGCCAAAGAGGGTTCACTGAAGCTTTCTTT. This chain connects TRBV4-3 to TRBJ1-1; no clear D. Germline CDR1 LGHNA, CDR2 YSLEER. CDR3 length equals 13 residues. Trimming left V 2 bases short and J 4 bases short, with 8 bases between.

This clonotype was counted at least ten times. This rearrangement joins TRBV12-3 or TRBV12-4 to TRBJ2-7; D may be TRBD2 (5 bases). V gave up 3 bases and J gave up 3 bases, with 15 bases separating them. The CDR3 is 15 residues long. In DNA, the CDR3 is TGTGCCAGCAGTTTCGGCTCGACGGGATTCTACGAGCAGTACTTC. Its protein product is CASSFGSTGFYEQYF.

V is TRBV6-1 and J is TRBJ2-7; 10 bases fit TRBD1. Germline V gene data show CDR1 as MNHNS and CDR2 as SASEGT. This CDR3 comprises 16 residues. The junction had 12 bases not matched to a gene; V was cut back by 10 bases and J by 0 bases. Here the CDR3 reads CATSIYGTGASYEQYF. The CDR3 region has the DNA TGTGCCACCTCAATCTACGGGACAGGGGCCTCCTACGAGCAGTACTTC.

The genes are TRBV27 and TRBJ2-1, with D maybe TRBD2 (6 bases). Trimming left V 5 bases short and J 5 bases short, with 19 bases between. Per germline, CDR1 MNHEY and CDR2 SMNVEV (reference sequence). There are 16 residues in the CDR3. The CDR3 nucleotides are TGTGCCAGCAGTCCGGGATCCTGGCGGGGAAACAATGAGCAGTTCTTC. Encoded protein: CASSPGSWRGNNEQFF.

A single count supports this clonotype. The gene calls are TRBV12-3 or TRBV12-4 and TRBJ2-3; D unresolved. V lost 3 bases and J lost 5, with 6 bases in between. CDR3 length equals 12 residues. The CDR3 reads CASSFMGDTQYF. CDR3 nucleotides: TGTGCCAGCAGTTTTATGGGAGATACGCAGTATTTT.

The V gene is TRBV12-3 or TRBV12-4, the J gene TRBJ1-2; a weak D match, TRBD1 (6 bases). The CDR3 sequence is 15 residues long. V lost 4 bases, J lost 4 bases, and 16 bases lay in between. The CDR3 DNA follows: TGTGCCAGCAGTTCAGACCGTACAGGGTTCTATGGCTACACCTTC. Amino acid sequence: CASSSDRTGFYGYTF.

There are a few counts of this clonotype. The V gene is TRBV5-1, the J gene TRBJ2-7; weak D call: TRBD1 (6 bases). Germline assignment: CDR1 SGHRS and CDR2 YFSETQ. Trimming stripped 4 bases from V and 2 bases from J, with 16 bases between. This CDR3 spans 15 amino acids. The CDR3 coding sequence is TGCGCCAGCAGCACCCGCCCAGGGGCAGCCTACGAGCAGTACTTC. Its protein product is CASSTRPGAAYEQYF.

The rearrangement joins TRBV6-5 to TRBJ1-5; D call uncertain. Between the trimmed V and J ends, which lost 0 bases and 5 bases, there was a span of 2 bases. The length of the CDR3 is 12 residues. The germline gives CDR1 MNHEY, CDR2 SVGAGI. The CDR3 sequence: CASSYSDQPQHF. CDR3 DNA: TGTGCCAGCAGTTACTCAGATCAGCCCCAGCATTTT.

This clonotype occurred a few times. A much larger clone lies one base from this, so it may be a read error. This chain links TRBV25-1 with TRBJ1-4, with 10 bases matching TRBD1. CDR3 length equals 15 residues. The ends lost 10 bases at V and 9 bases at J; junction bases unmatched: 14. Germline CDR1 MGHDK, CDR2 SYGVNS. The CDR3 spells CATRDRGGRNKKLFF. The CDR3, as DNA: TGTGCCACCCGGGACAGGGGAGGTAGAAACAAAAAACTGTTTTTT.

This clonotype showed up many times. V and J are TRBV5-1 and TRBJ1-1, with 8 bases identical to TRBD1. The germline gives CDR1 SGHRS, CDR2 YFSETQ. There are 13 residues in the CDR3. The ends lost 5 bases at V and 4 bases at J; junction bases unmatched: 4. CDR3 amino acids: CASSFQGATEAFF. The CDR3 nucleotides are TGCGCCAGCAGTTTTCAGGGGGCCACTGAAGCTTTCTTT.

V usage is TRBV28 and J usage is TRBJ2-5; 8 nucleotides agree with TRBD2. Looked up from germline, CDR1 is MDHEN and CDR2 is SYDVKM. The ends lost 5 bases at V and 5 bases at J; junction bases unmatched: 19. This CDR3 has 18 amino acids. The DNA of the CDR3 is TGTGCCAGCAGTCCTACCGAGCGGGAGAGGGCCTTCGGCGAGACCCAGTACTTC. It translates to CASSPTERERAFGETQYF.

V usage is TRBV7-9 and J usage is TRBJ2-1; D is possibly TRBD2 (7 bases). CDR3 length equals 16 residues. Trimming removed 6 bases from V and 6 bases from J, with 21 bases in between. Germline V gives CDR1 SEHNR, CDR2 FQNEAQ (reference sequence). CDR3 DNA sequence: TGTGCCAGCAGTTTTGCCGGCGGGGGCCCCGTCAATGAGCAGTTCTTC. It translates to CASSFAGGGPVNEQFF.

In this sample, this clonotype turned up many times. The chain links TRBV12-3 or TRBV12-4 to TRBJ2-1, with 14 bases matching TRBD2. This CDR3 has 16 residues. J gave up 7 bases and V 5 bases, and 7 bases lay outside the gene matches. CDR3 sequence (DNA): TGTGCCAGCAGTAGGGCCGGGACTAGCGGGAGTAATGAGCAGTTCTTC. This encodes CASSRAGTSGSNEQFF.

This clonotype turned up a few times. This chain joins TRBV12-3 or TRBV12-4 and TRBJ1-3; D is uncertain. The V and J ends lost 4 bases and 2 bases respectively, with 9 bases between them. The CDR3 has 14 amino acids. CDR3: CASSSLGTGNTIYF. CDR3 nucleotides: TGTGCCAGCAGTTCCCTAGGGACTGGAAACACCATATATTTT.

J is TRBJ2-7 and V is TRBV3-1; 9 bases match TRBD1. Trimming cost V 0 bases and J 5 bases; bases outside gene matches: 5. CDR1 is LGHDT, CDR2 YNNKEL, per germline (reference sequence). This CDR3 spans 15 amino acids. The CDR3 coding sequence is TGTGCCAGCAGCCAAGAACGGGACAGGGCCAACGAGCAGTACTTC. This codes for CASSQERDRANEQYF.

This clonotype was recorded a few times. The V and J genes are TRBV12-3 or TRBV12-4 and TRBJ2-1; 8 nucleotides agree with TRBD2. V lost 3 bases to trimming and J lost 9 bases; unmatched junction nucleotides: 4. CDR3 length: 13 residues. CDR3 region: CASSFPGLAEQFF. The DNA of the CDR3 is TGTGCCAGCAGTTTTCCCGGACTAGCTGAGCAGTTCTTC.

This clonotype turned up a few times. The rearrangement joins TRBV12-3 or TRBV12-4 to TRBJ2-5, with D perhaps TRBD2 (6 bases). V lost 1 base to trimming and J lost 1 base, with 13 bases between them. The CDR3 loop spans 16 amino acids. CDR3 DNA sequence: TGTGCCAGCAGTTTAGTGGTGGCGGGGTCCCAAGAGACCCAGTACTTC. Protein sequence: CASSLVVAGSQETQYF.